This T cell receptor (beta chain) was recorded in a study of blood T cell repertoires in COVID-19. Original handling: Cell counts per sample came from amplifying reference gene primers. The protocol was immunoSEQ multiplex PCR, while the TCRdb copy is restricted to in-frame clones and leaves out a portion. V and J calls and clone size are as listed in that table; D and trimming were resolved from the DNA. The sample has some 180,000 clones, roughly 79% seen once. After removal of 4 bases from V and 4 bases from J, the junction contained 15 bases not matched to a gene. Looked up from germline, CDR1 is SEHNR and CDR2 is FQNEAQ (reference sequence). The CDR3 runs to 17 residues.

Material for sequencing was peripheral blood. The rearrangement links TRBV7-9 to TRBJ2-5, with 7 bases fitting TRBD1. The sequence was obtained from a woman aged 40 to 50 with COVID-19, enrolled during active disease. CDR3 amino acids: CASSSLGGWPTIETQYF. CDR3 nucleotide sequence: TGTGCCAGCAGCTCCCTAGGGGGCTGGCCCACTATAGAGACCCAGTACTTC.